This is a list of T cell receptor beta chains from one sample in a study of vaccination effects on CD4 cells after COVID-19. These receptors' antigens are unknown. Repertoires were generated with immunoSEQ multiplex PCR, while TCRdb's copy carries only in-frame clones and drops some. The table lists 65,000 to 70,000 clones, under 80% of them singletons. The specimen was CD4+ T cells from PBMCs cultured with HCoV-OC43 spike peptides, collected after COVID-19 vaccination. These receptors all come from a human donor who received a COVID-19 vaccine. CDR3s include the opening cysteine and the closing phenylalanine or tryptophan. Fields, in order: CDR3 DNA, CDR3 protein, V gene, clone size, J gene, D gene. D genes are given only for firm matches. The size of a clone is reported for some rows only, either as once, few or many, or as a class for expanded clones.

DNA: TGCGCCAGCAGCTTGCGGGACAGACAAGAATATACGCAGTATTTT
CDR3: CASSLRDRQEYTQYF
V: TRBV5-1
size: few
J: TRBJ2-3
D: TRBD1

DNA: TGCGCCAGCAGCTTGGTTTTGGGCCCCAAGACCCAGTACTTC
CDR3: CASSLVLGPKTQYF
V: TRBV5-1
size: once
J: TRBJ2-5
D: -

DNA: TGTGCCAGCAGCCGGGACGAGGGGCAGCCCCAGCATTTT
CDR3: CASSRDEGQPQHF
V: TRBV7-3
size: -
J: TRBJ1-5
D: -

DNA: TGTGCCTGGAGTGTAAATAGGGTGACAGGTTGGAACACCGGGGAGCTGTTTTTT
CDR3: CAWSVNRVTGWNTGELFF
V: TRBV30
size: few
J: TRBJ2-2
D: -

DNA: TGTGCCAGCAGTTACTACGGGACAGGGGACACTGAAGCTTTCTTT
CDR3: CASSYYGTGDTEAFF
V: TRBV6-5
size: -
J: TRBJ1-1
D: TRBD1

DNA: TGCGCCAGCAGCTTGGCCGTTTCCACCAACACTGAAGCTTTCTTT
CDR3: CASSLAVSTNTEAFF
V: TRBV5-1
size: -
J: TRBJ1-1
D: -

DNA: TGTGCCAGTAGTTTATACCGCCAGGCCGGGGAGCTGTTTTTT
CDR3: CASSLYRQAGELFF
V: TRBV27
size: -
J: TRBJ2-2
D: -

DNA: TGTGCCAGCAGCAAGGCCGGGACAGTTAACAATGAGCAGTTCTTC
CDR3: CASSKAGTVNNEQFF
V: TRBV28
size: -
J: TRBJ2-1
D: TRBD1

DNA: TGTGCCAGCAGTTATTGGGTTCTAAGCTCACCCCTCCACTTT
CDR3: CASSYWVLSSPLHF
V: TRBV6-2/TRBV6-3
size: -
J: TRBJ1-6
D: -

DNA: TGTGCCAGCAGCTTAGGGACTAGCGGGGGGGTGAAGACCCAGTACTTC
CDR3: CASSLGTSGGVKTQYF
V: TRBV7-7
size: -
J: TRBJ2-5
D: TRBD2

DNA: TGTGCCAGCAGCCCCTCGGGCAGCACTTATGGCTACACCTTC
CDR3: CASSPSGSTYGYTF
V: TRBV7-9
size: once
J: TRBJ1-2
D: -

DNA: TGTGCTAGTGGTTTGACCCCCGATGGGACTAGCGGGTACCAAGAGACCCAGTACTTC
CDR3: CASGLTPDGTSGYQETQYF
V: TRBV12-5
size: once
J: TRBJ2-5
D: TRBD2

DNA: TGCGCCAGCAGCTTGGTCCAGGGAGGCACCGGGGAGCTGTTTTTT
CDR3: CASSLVQGGTGELFF
V: TRBV5-1
size: -
J: TRBJ2-2
D: -

DNA: TGTGCCACCAGTGTGAACAGGGGGTCCTACAATGAGCAGTTCTTC
CDR3: CATSVNRGSYNEQFF
V: TRBV24-1
size: -
J: TRBJ2-1
D: TRBD1

DNA: TGTGCCACCAGCAGATCCATAGCGGGGGGGCAGGGGACCCAGTACTTC
CDR3: CATSRSIAGGQGTQYF
V: TRBV15
size: -
J: TRBJ2-5
D: TRBD2

DNA: TGCGCCAGCAGCTTGGGTAGCGGGGGAGAGAACACCGGGGAGCTGTTTTTT
CDR3: CASSLGSGGENTGELFF
V: TRBV5-1
size: -
J: TRBJ2-2
D: TRBD2

DNA: TGTGCCAGCAGCCTTATGATTACACCCCTCCACTTT
CDR3: CASSLMITPLHF
V: TRBV12-3/TRBV12-4
size: -
J: TRBJ1-6
D: -

DNA: TGTGCCAGCAATGGCGGGGGGGGGAACACTGAAGCTTTCTTT
CDR3: CASNGGGGNTEAFF
V: TRBV2
size: -
J: TRBJ1-1
D: -

DNA: TGTGCCATCAGTGAGTCCGGCTCAGATACGCAGTATTTT
CDR3: CAISESGSDTQYF
V: TRBV10-3
size: -
J: TRBJ2-3
D: -

DNA: TGTGCCAGCAGCCTCACAGGGTCCACTGAAGCTTTCTTT
CDR3: CASSLTGSTEAFF
V: TRBV7-3
size: few
J: TRBJ1-1
D: -

DNA: TGTGCCACCTCGGGACAGAGTTCTGGGGCCAACGTCCTGACTTTC
CDR3: CATSGQSSGANVLTF
V: TRBV10-3
size: few
J: TRBJ2-6
D: TRBD1

DNA: TGTGCCACCAGTAAGACTAGTCGTGAAGATACGCAGTATTTT
CDR3: CATSKTSREDTQYF
V: TRBV24-1
size: -
J: TRBJ2-3
D: -

DNA: TGCGCCAGCAGCCTTTTCGGGCTAGCGGGGGCCGGGGACACAGATACGCAGTATTTT
CDR3: CASSLFGLAGAGDTDTQYF
V: TRBV4-3
size: once
J: TRBJ2-3
D: TRBD2

DNA: TGTGCCAGCAGCCACCCGGGGGGGGGCGATTCACCCCTCCACTTT
CDR3: CASSHPGGGDSPLHF
V: TRBV11-2
size: -
J: TRBJ1-6
D: -

DNA: TGCGCCAGCAGCCCGCTAGCGGGGGGGAACACCGGGGAGCTGTTTTTT
CDR3: CASSPLAGGNTGELFF
V: TRBV5-1
size: -
J: TRBJ2-2
D: TRBD2

DNA: TGTGCCAGCAGTCAGGGGTTAGCGGCTAGCACAGATACGCAGTATTTT
CDR3: CASSQGLAASTDTQYF
V: TRBV6-2/TRBV6-3
size: once
J: TRBJ2-3
D: -

DNA: TGTGCCAGCAGTTACTCGATCGTCCACGAGACCCAGTACTTC
CDR3: CASSYSIVHETQYF
V: TRBV6-5
size: -
J: TRBJ2-5
D: -

DNA: TGTGCCAGCTCACCACCGACTGTGGGGCGTGGTGGCACTGAAGCTTTCTTT
CDR3: CASSPPTVGRGGTEAFF
V: TRBV18
size: few
J: TRBJ1-1
D: -

DNA: TGTGCCAGCAGGTCAGCGGGGGGAGGGGAGACCCAGTACTTC
CDR3: CASRSAGGGETQYF
V: TRBV3-1/TRBV3-2
size: once
J: TRBJ2-5
D: TRBD2

DNA: TGTGCCAGCAGTTTTAGGGGCGAACTAGATATTGCTGAAGCTTTCTTT
CDR3: CASSFRGELDIAEAFF
V: TRBV28
size: once
J: TRBJ1-1
D: -

DNA: TGTGCCACCCGGGGCTTTGGAGAGACCCAGTACTTC
CDR3: CATRGFGETQYF
V: TRBV24-1
size: few
J: TRBJ2-5
D: -

DNA: TGTGCCAGCAGTGGGGGGTGGTCGGCAGCGGTTAACTATGGCTACACCTTC
CDR3: CASSGGWSAAVNYGYTF
V: TRBV6-1
size: once
J: TRBJ1-2
D: -

DNA: TGCGCCAGCAGTCTATTCCGTGGGACAGGGGGCGTATTGGATACGCAGTATTTT
CDR3: CASSLFRGTGGVLDTQYF
V: TRBV10-1
size: -
J: TRBJ2-3
D: TRBD1

DNA: TGTGCCTGGGGCCCCGGGGCCCTCGCTGGAAACACCATATATTTT
CDR3: CAWGPGALAGNTIYF
V: TRBV30
size: -
J: TRBJ1-3
D: -

DNA: TGTGCCAGCAGCCCGAGATCGGGGAGTCGAGAGACCCAGTACTTC
CDR3: CASSPRSGSRETQYF
V: TRBV11-1
size: -
J: TRBJ2-5
D: -

DNA: TGTGCCAGCAGCGTATCAGGGGCTAATGAAAAACTGTTTTTT
CDR3: CASSVSGANEKLFF
V: TRBV9
size: -
J: TRBJ1-4
D: -

DNA: TGCGCCAGCAGCCGAACGAACGCGGGGGAGCTGTTTTTT
CDR3: CASSRTNAGELFF
V: TRBV4-1
size: -
J: TRBJ2-2
D: -

DNA: TGTGCCAGCAGCCTCAGAGCTGTCGAGACGCAGTATTTT
CDR3: CASSLRAVETQYF
V: TRBV12-3/TRBV12-4
size: -
J: TRBJ2-3
D: -

DNA: TGTGCCAGCGGGGGGAACAGGGTCGGTGGCTACACCTTC
CDR3: CASGGNRVGGYTF
V: TRBV6-5
size: -
J: TRBJ1-2
D: -

DNA: TGTGCCAGCAGAGGCCAGGTGAACACTGAAGCTTTCTTT
CDR3: CASRGQVNTEAFF
V: TRBV6-6
size: -
J: TRBJ1-1
D: -

DNA: TGTGCCAGCAGCTTAGGACCAGGGGACAACACTGAAGCTTTCTTT
CDR3: CASSLGPGDNTEAFF
V: TRBV7-2
size: -
J: TRBJ1-1
D: -

DNA: TGTGCCAGCAGCTCAAGGGGGGGGACTCGGAACTATGGCTACACCTTC
CDR3: CASSSRGGTRNYGYTF
V: TRBV7-8
size: -
J: TRBJ1-2
D: -

DNA: TGTGCCAGCAGTTTAAACAGAAATCAGCCCCAGCATTTT
CDR3: CASSLNRNQPQHF
V: TRBV27
size: -
J: TRBJ1-5
D: -

DNA: TGTGCCAGCAGCCAAAGGTTAGCAGGGGGCGAGACGCAGTATTTT
CDR3: CASSQRLAGGETQYF
V: TRBV14
size: -
J: TRBJ2-3
D: TRBD1

DNA: TGTGCCAGCTCACCACCCGGCGCAGATACGCAGTATTTT
CDR3: CASSPPGADTQYF
V: TRBV18
size: -
J: TRBJ2-3
D: -

DNA: TGCGCCAGCAGCCCGTCGTCGGACAGGACTTTCTGGAACTATGGCTACACCTTC
CDR3: CASSPSSDRTFWNYGYTF
V: TRBV5-1
size: -
J: TRBJ1-2
D: TRBD1

DNA: TGTGCCAGCAGCCCCGGCGGGACAGGGAGCAATCAGCCCCAGCATTTT
CDR3: CASSPGGTGSNQPQHF
V: TRBV5-5
size: -
J: TRBJ1-5
D: TRBD1

DNA: TGTGCCAGCAGCTTAAGGACGGTTTATGGCTACACCTTC
CDR3: CASSLRTVYGYTF
V: TRBV5-6
size: few
J: TRBJ1-2
D: -